This T cell receptor (beta chain) was documented in a study of shared clonotypes between healthy human individuals. Whole-study results and caveats: A small donor pool kept down the genetic and exposure-history diversity that was represented.

Comment on this clone: Its cognate antigen is unknown.

Per the authors' pipeline: Junction-only immunoSEQ data arrived without quality scores, meaning filtering differed. The table came from immunoSEQ multiplex PCR; TCRdb's copy has only in-frame clones and leaves some out. V and J calls and clone size are as listed in that table; D and trimming were resolved from the DNA. The profile shows more than 1.2 million clones, roughly 98.5% of them singletons. Germline CDR1 and CDR2: SNHLY and FYNNEI. Germline trimming cut 6 bases from V and 6 bases from J; bases unmatched to any gene: 3. There are 13 residues in the CDR3. The J gene is TRBJ1-5, the V gene TRBV2; 9 bases match TRBD1. The material sequenced was naive CD4+ T cells sorted from blood. Subset described: CD45RA+ positively selected. This receptor was taken from a man aged 25-40 years in good health. Written as DNA, the CDR3 is TGTGCCAGCAGAGACAGGGGGAGTCAGCCCCAGCATTTT. It yields the protein CASRDRGSQPQHF.